This TCR beta chain emerged from a study of blood T cell repertoires in COVID-19. Symptom resolution, clearance, or two negative PCRs marked the recovered donors of Cohort 3. Some clones are missing from TCRdb's copy, which holds only in-frame ones; the method was immunoSEQ multiplex PCR. The table has 250,000 to 300,000 clones, around 90% seen once. Concerning this clone: This same CDR3 is encoded by further DNA sequences in the sample.

Trimming cost V 3 bases and J 7 bases; bases outside gene matches: 1. This CDR3 region has 15 residues. Germline V gene lookup returns CDR1 SGHTA and CDR2 FQGNSA. The origin of this receptor is a middle-aged woman who had recovered from COVID-19. This chain joins TRBV7-2 and TRBJ2-1, with 15 bases lining up with TRBD2. The specimen sequenced was PBMCs or T cells enriched from blood (not recorded which). CDR3 DNA: TGTGCCAGCAGCTTCGGACTAGCGGGAGGGAATGAGCAGTTCTTC. This codes for CASSFGLAGGNEQFF.